The following is a T cell receptor beta chain sequence with its context. This entry comes from a study of OX40 agonist ivuxolimab in advanced cancers. The overall study: Participants could have had prior anti-PD-1, anti-PD-L1 or anti-CTLA-4 therapy, and approximately 37% had some.

Sequencing used immunoSEQ multiplex PCR; TCRdb keeps in-frame clones, though not all of them. There are 45,000 to 60,000 clones in the sample; 90% to 95% occur only once, and roughly 13% lies in the top ten. Germline CDR1 and CDR2: SNHLY and FYNNEI. V was cut by 7 bases and J by 0 bases, with 10 bases left in between. CDR3 length equals 14 residues. The receptor comes from an adult with an advanced solid tumor such as melanoma, head and neck, liver or kidney cancer. The genes are TRBV2 and TRBJ1-5; D is undetermined. Sample: CD4+ or CD8+ T cells sorted from blood, taken in a trial of the OX40 agonist ivuxolimab. Here the CDR3 reads CASKLEYSNQPQHF. In nucleotides, the CDR3 is TGTGCCAGCAAATTGGAATATAGCAATCAGCCCCAGCATTTT.